The TCR beta chain under discussion was sequenced for a study of T cells in localized non-small cell lung cancer. Study-level findings and limits: Only one tumor region was sequenced, so heterogeneity remains possible. Uninvolved nearby lung showed the greatest T cell clonality, exceeding that found in tumor.

Per the germline V gene, CDR1 is ENHRY and CDR2 is SYGVKD. The junction had 8 bases not matched to a gene; V was cut back by 8 bases and J by 6 bases. CDR3 size: 14 residues. Assay used: immunoSEQ multiplex PCR; TCRdb lists only in-frame clones, some missing. The table shows 45,000 or so clones, with around 81% occurring only once. As regards this clone: The antigen is unknown.

The sequencing here drew on peripheral blood mononuclear cells, taken before any cancer treatment. This clonotype originated in a man between 40 and 70 years old with stage III lung adenocarcinoma. The chain is built from TRBV10-3 and TRBJ2-1; 9 bases map to TRBD1. CDR3 nucleotides: TGTGCCATCCGGGGACAGGGAGTTGTCAATGAGCAGTTCTTC. Translated: CAIRGQGVVNEQFF.